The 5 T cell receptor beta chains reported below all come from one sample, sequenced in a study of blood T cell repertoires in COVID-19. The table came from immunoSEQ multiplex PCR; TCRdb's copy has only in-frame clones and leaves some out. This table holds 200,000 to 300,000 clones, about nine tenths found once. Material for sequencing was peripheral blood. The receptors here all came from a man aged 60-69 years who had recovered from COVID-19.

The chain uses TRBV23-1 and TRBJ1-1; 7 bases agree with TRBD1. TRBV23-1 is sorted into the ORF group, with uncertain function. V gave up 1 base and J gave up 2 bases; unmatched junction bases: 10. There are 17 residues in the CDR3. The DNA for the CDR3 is TGCGCCAGCAGTCAATTGTACAGGGGCCAGGAAAACACTGAAGCTTTCTTT. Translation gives CASSQLYRGQENTEAFF.

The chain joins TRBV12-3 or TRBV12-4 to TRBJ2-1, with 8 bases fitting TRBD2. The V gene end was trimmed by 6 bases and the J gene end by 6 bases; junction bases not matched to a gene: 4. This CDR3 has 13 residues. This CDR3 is CASRLTSVNEQFF. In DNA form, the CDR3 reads TGTGCCAGCAGATTGACTAGCGTCAATGAGCAGTTCTTC.

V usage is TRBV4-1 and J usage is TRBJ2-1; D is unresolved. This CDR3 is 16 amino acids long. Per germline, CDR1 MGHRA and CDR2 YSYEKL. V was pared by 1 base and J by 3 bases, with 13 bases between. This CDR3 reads CASSQGVAEVYNEQFF. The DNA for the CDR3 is TGCGCCAGCAGCCAAGGGGTAGCAGAAGTCTACAATGAGCAGTTCTTC.

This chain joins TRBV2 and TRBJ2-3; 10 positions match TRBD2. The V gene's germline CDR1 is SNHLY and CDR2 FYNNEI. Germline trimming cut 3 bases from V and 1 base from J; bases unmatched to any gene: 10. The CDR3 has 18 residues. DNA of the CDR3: TGTGCCAGCAGTGAGTTGGTAGCGGGGGGCTCTCGCACAGATACGCAGTATTTT. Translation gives CASSELVAGGSRTDTQYF.

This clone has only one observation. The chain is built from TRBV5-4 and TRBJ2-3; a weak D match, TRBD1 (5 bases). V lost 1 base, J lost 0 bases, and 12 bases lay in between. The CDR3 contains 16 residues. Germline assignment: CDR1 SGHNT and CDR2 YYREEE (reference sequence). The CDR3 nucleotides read TGTGCCAGCAGCTTGTTGGCAGGGTCTAGCACAGATACGCAGTATTTT. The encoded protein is CASSLLAGSSTDTQYF.